This T cell receptor beta chain was sequenced for a study of blood T cell repertoires in COVID-19. Study as a whole: Samples taken during acute and convalescent COVID-19 were collected in the United States, Italy and Spain. Nucleic acid was either cDNA or gDNA, and it came from T cells, B-cell-depleted T cells, or PBMCs.

The V gene's germline CDR1 is MNHEY and CDR2 SMNVEV (reference sequence). This CDR3 has 14 amino acids. V gave up 8 bases and J gave up 5 bases; unmatched junction bases: 6. Source study methods: Cell counts per sample came from amplifying reference gene primers. Data came from immunoSEQ multiplex PCR; TCRdb stores just in-frame clones and leaves some out. Clone size and the V and J calls come from that table; the DNA yielded D and trimming. The table has about 150,000 clones, 88% seen once. The receptor comes from a woman in her sixties or seventies with acute or convalescent COVID-19. Sequenced: peripheral blood. The chain recombines TRBV27 with TRBJ1-6, with 7 bases aligning to TRBD1. DNA of the CDR3: TGTGCCAGCGGAAGGACAGGTGATAATTCACCCCTCCACTTT. Its protein product is CASGRTGDNSPLHF.